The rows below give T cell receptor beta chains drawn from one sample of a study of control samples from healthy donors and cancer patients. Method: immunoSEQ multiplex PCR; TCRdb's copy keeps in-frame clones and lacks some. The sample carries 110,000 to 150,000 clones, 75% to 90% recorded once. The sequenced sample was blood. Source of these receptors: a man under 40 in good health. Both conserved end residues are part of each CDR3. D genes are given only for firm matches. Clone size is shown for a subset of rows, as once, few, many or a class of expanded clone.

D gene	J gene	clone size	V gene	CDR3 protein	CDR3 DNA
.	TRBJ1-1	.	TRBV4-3	CASRVQGGGTEAFF	TGCGCCAGCAGAGTGCAGGGAGGGGGCACTGAAGCTTTCTTT
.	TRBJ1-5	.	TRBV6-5	CASSYRSDSNQPQHF	TGTGCCAGCAGTTACCGGTCAGATAGCAATCAGCCCCAGCATTTT
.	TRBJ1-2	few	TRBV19	CASSIIGYGYTF	TGTGCCAGTAGTATAATAGGGTATGGCTACACCTTC
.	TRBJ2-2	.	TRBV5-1	CASSLGGTASNTGELFF	TGCGCCAGCAGCTTGGGGGGTACAGCATCGAACACCGGGGAGCTGTTTTTT
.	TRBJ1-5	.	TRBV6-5	CASSSVGQRNQPQHF	TGTGCCAGCTCTAGCGTAGGACAGAGGAATCAGCCCCAGCATTTT
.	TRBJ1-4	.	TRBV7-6	CASGEKAGREKLFF	TGTGCCAGCGGGGAAAAGGCGGGCAGAGAAAAACTGTTTTTT
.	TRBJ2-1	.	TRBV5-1	CASSFNAQRANNEQFF	TGCGCCAGCAGCTTTAATGCCCAGCGGGCAAACAATGAGCAGTTCTTC
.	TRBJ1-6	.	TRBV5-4	CASSLAGVRSNSPLHF	TGTGCCAGCAGCTTGGCTGGGGTAAGATCTAATTCACCCCTCCACTTT
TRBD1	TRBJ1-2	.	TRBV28	CASFSPQRQGGAYGYTF	TGTGCCAGCTTTTCCCCCCAAAGGCAGGGGGGCGCCTATGGCTACACCTTC
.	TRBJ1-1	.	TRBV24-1	CATSGPNTEAFF	TGTGCCACCAGTGGGCCGAACACTGAAGCTTTCTTT
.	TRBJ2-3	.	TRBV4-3	CASSQHHSVGLPQYF	TGCGCCAGCAGCCAACACCACTCTGTGGGGCTTCCGCAGTATTTT
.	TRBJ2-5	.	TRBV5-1	CASSLAGSSGETQYF	TGCGCCAGCAGCTTGGCAGGGTCGTCAGGGGAGACCCAGTACTTC
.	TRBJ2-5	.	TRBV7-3	CASSFLGGLPQETQYF	TGTGCCAGCAGCTTTTTGGGAGGTTTACCCCAAGAGACCCAGTACTTC
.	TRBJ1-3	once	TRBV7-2	CASSLRGAAGNTIYF	TGTGCCAGCAGCCTCCGGGGAGCCGCTGGAAACACCATATATTTT
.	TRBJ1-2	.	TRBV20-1	CSASRQAANYGYTF	TGCAGTGCTAGTCGGCAGGCGGCTAACTATGGCTACACCTTC
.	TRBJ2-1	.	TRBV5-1	CASSLAVRGRDEQFF	TGCGCCAGCAGCTTGGCCGTGAGGGGGAGGGATGAGCAGTTCTTC
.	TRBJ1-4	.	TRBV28	CASSSGALREKLFF	TGTGCCAGCAGTTCCGGAGCCCTACGTGAAAAACTGTTTTTT
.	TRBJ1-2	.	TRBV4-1	CASSQDWQSYGYTF	TGCGCCAGCAGCCAAGATTGGCAGTCCTATGGCTACACCTTC
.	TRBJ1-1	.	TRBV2	CASSENPNTEAFF	TGTGCCAGCAGTGAAAATCCGAACACTGAAGCTTTCTTT
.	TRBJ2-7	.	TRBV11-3	CASSEGDDYEQYF	TGTGCCAGCAGCGAAGGGGACGACTACGAGCAGTACTTC
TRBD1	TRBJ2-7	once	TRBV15	CATSRDRGQGASEQYF	TGTGCCACCAGCAGAGATAGGGGACAGGGGGCAAGCGAGCAGTACTTC
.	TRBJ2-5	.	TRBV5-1	CASSPSVEETQYF	TGCGCCAGCAGCCCGTCCGTGGAGGAGACCCAGTACTTC
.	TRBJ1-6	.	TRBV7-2	CASSLTQGDNSPLHF	TGTGCCAGCAGCTTAACACAGGGCGATAATTCACCCCTCCACTTT
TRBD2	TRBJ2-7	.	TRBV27	CASPIAGTTEQYF	TGTGCCAGTCCGATAGCGGGCACCACCGAGCAGTACTTC
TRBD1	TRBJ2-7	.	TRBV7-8	CASSLPGQGSEQYF	TGTGCCAGCAGCTTACCCGGACAGGGCTCCGAGCAGTACTTC
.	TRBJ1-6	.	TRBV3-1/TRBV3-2	CASSHVQGNNSPLHF	TGTGCCAGCAGCCACGTCCAGGGTAATAATTCACCCCTCCACTTT
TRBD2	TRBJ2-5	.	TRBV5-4	CASSLEVAGGSETQYF	TGTGCCAGCAGCTTGGAGGTAGCGGGGGGATCAGAGACCCAGTACTTC
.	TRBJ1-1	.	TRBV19	CASSEGWTGYTEAFF	TGTGCCAGTAGTGAGGGATGGACGGGATACACTGAAGCTTTCTTT
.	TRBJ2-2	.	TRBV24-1	CATSDPLTSDNGELFF	TGTGCCACCAGTGACCCATTAACTAGTGATAACGGGGAGCTGTTTTTT
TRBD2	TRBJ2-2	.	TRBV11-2	CASSHPGLAGGPGELFF	TGTGCCAGCAGCCACCCGGGCCTAGCGGGAGGGCCCGGGGAGCTGTTTTTT